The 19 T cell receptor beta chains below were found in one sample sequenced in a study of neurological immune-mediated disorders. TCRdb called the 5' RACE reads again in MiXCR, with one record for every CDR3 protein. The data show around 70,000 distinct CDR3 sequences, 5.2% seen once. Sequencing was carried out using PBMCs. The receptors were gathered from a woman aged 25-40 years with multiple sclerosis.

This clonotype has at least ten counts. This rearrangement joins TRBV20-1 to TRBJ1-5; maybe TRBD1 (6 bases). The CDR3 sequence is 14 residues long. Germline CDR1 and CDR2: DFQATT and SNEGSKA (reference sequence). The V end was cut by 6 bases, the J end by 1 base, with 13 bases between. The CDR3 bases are TGCAGTGCAAGGAACAGGGAAAGCAATCAGCCCCAGCATTTT. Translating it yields CSARNRESNQPQHF.

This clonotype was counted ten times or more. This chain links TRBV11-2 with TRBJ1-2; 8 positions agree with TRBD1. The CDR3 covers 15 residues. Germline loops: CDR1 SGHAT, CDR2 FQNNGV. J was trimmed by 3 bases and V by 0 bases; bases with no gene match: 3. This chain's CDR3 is CASSLEQGGYYGYTF. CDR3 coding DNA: TGTGCCAGCAGCTTAGAACAGGGGGGATACTATGGCTACACCTTC.

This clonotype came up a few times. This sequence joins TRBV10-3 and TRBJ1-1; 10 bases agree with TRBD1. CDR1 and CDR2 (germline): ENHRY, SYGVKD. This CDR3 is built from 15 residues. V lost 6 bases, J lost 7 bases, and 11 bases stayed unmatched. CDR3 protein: CAIRPGQGLVGEAFF. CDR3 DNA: TGTGCCATCAGGCCGGGACAGGGGTTAGTCGGTGAAGCTTTCTTT.

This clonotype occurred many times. CDR3 sequence reads: CASSLRTGKNEQYF. For the CDR3, the DNA is TGTGCCAGCAGTTTGAGGACAGGGAAGAACGAGCAGTACTTC. The gene calls are TRBV6-6 and TRBJ2-7; 8 bases are shared with TRBD1. Losses at the gene ends were 4 bases for V and 5 bases for J; bases not matched to a gene: 7. CDR3 length: 14 amino acids. Looked up from germline, CDR1 is MNHNY and CDR2 is SVGAGI (reference sequence).

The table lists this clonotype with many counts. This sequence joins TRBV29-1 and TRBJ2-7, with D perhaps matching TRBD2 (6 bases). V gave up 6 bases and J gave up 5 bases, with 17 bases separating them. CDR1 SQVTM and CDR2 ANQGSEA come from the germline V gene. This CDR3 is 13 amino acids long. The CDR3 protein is CSVIRDGGHEQYF. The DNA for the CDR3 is TGCAGCGTCATCCGGGACGGAGGGCACGAGCAGTACTTC.

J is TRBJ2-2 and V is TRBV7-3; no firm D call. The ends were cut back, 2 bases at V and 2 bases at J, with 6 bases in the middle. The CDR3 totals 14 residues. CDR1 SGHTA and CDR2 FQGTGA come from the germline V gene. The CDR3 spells CASSLFLNTGELFF. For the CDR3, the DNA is TGTGCCAGCAGCTTATTTCTTAACACCGGGGAGCTGTTTTTT.

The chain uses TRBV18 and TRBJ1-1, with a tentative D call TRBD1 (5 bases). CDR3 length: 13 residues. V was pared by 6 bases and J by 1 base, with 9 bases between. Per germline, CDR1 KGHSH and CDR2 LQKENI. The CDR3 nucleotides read TGTGCCAGCTCCGGGACTAGGAACACTGAAGCTTTCTTT. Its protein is CASSGTRNTEAFF.

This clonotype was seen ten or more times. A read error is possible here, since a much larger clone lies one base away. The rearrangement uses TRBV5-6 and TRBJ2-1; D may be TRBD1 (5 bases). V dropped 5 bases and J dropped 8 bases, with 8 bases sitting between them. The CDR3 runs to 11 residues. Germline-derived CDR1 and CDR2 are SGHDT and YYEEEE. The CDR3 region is CASRFRDEQFF. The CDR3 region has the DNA TGTGCCAGCAGATTCAGGGATGAGCAGTTCTTC.

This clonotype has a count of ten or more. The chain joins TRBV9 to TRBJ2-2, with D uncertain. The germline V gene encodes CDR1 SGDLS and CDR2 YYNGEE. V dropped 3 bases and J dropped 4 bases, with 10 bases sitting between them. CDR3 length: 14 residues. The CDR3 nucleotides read TGTGCCAGCAGCGGACTTTTCGGCACCGGGGAGCTGTTTTTT. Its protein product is CASSGLFGTGELFF.

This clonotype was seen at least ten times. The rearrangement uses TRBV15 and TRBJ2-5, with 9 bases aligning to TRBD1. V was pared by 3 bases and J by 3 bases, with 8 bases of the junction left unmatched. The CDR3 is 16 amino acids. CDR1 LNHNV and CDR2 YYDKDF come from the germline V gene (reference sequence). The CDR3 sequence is CATSSNRGLVEETQYF. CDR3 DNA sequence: TGTGCCACCAGCAGCAACAGGGGGCTGGTTGAAGAGACCCAGTACTTC.

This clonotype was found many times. CDR3 bases: TGCGCCAGCAGCTTGGAGGGCAGCCAAGAGACCCAGTACTTC. Translating gives CASSLEGSQETQYF. The rearrangement links TRBV5-1 to TRBJ2-5; D remains ambiguous. The CDR3 spans 14 residues. Trimming cost V 0 bases and J 1 base, with 7 bases left between them. Germline V gene sequence: CDR1 SGHRS, CDR2 YFSETQ.

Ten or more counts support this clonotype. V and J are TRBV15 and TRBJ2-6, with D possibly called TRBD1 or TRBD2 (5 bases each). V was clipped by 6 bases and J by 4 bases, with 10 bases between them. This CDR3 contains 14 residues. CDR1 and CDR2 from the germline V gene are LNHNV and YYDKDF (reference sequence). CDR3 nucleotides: TGTGCCACCAGGAGGGACCTAGGGGCCAACGTCCTGACTTTC. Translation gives CATRRDLGANVLTF.

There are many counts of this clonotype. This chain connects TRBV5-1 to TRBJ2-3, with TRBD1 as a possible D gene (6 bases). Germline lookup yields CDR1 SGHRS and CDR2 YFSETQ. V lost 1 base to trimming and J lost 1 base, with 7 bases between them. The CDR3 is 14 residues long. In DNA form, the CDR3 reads TGCGCCAGCAGCTTGAACAGGGGCACAGATACGCAGTATTTT. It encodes CASSLNRGTDTQYF.

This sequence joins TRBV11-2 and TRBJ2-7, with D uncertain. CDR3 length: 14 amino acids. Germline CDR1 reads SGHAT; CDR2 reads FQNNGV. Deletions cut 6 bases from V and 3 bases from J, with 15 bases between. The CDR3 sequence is CASSSRAKGYEQYF. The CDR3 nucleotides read TGTGCCAGCAGTAGCCGGGCCAAGGGCTACGAGCAGTACTTC.

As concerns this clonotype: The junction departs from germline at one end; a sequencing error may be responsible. CDR3 bases: TGCAGTGCTCGGGTAAAGGGGCGCGTAAGCAATCAGCCCCAGAATTTT. Protein product: CSARVKGRVSNQPQNF. This sequence joins TRBV20-1 and TRBJ1-5, with a possible D match to TRBD1 (5 bases). The CDR3 spans 16 residues. From germline, CDR1 is DFQATT and CDR2 SNEGSKA (reference sequence).

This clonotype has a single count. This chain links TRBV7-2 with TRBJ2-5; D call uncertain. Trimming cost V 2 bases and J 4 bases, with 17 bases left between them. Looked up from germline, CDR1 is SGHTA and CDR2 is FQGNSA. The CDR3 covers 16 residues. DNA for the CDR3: TGTGCCAGCAGCTTAATATCGGGTCTTAAGGGAGAGACCCAGTACTTC. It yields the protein CASSLISGLKGETQYF.

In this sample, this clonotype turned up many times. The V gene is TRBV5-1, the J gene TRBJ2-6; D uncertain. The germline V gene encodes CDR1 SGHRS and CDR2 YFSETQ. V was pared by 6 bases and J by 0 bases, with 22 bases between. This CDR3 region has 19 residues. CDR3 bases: TGCGCCAGCACCCGGGTGGGCAGAAAATATTCCTCTGGGGCCAACGTCCTGACTTTC. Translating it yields CASTRVGRKYSSGANVLTF. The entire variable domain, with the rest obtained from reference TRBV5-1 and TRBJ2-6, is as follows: KAGVTQTPRYLIKTRGQQVTLSCSPISGHRSVSWYQQTPGQGLQFLFEYFSETQRNKGNFPGRFSGRQFSNSRSEMNVSTLELGDSALYLCASTRVGRKYSSGANVLTFGAGSRLTVL.

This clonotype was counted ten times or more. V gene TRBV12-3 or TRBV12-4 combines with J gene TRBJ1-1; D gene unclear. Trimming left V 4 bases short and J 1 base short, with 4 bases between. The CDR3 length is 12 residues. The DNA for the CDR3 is TGTGCCAGCAGTTACGGGAACACTGAAGCTTTCTTT. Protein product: CASSYGNTEAFF.

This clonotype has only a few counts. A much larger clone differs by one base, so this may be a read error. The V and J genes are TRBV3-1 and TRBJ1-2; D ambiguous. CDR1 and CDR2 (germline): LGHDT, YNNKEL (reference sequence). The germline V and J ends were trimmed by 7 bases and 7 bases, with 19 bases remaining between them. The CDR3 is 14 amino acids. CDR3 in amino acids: CASTPREKRSGYTF. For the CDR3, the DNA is TGTGCCAGCACCCCACGGGAAAAGCGCAGTGGCTACACCTTC.